The T cell receptor (beta chain) described here comes from a study of T cells in Graves' hyperthyroidism and ophthalmopathy. About the study: The blood sample was taken at first diagnosis, before treatment began. The study's findings and limits: Most thyroid clonotypes that were expanded above 0.001 also turned up in blood.

To note about this clonotype: No antigen is known for it.

With 5 bases removed from V and 8 bases from J, the gap between germline ends came to 16 bases. Germline V gene lookup returns CDR1 WSHSY and CDR2 SAAADI. This CDR3 comprises 14 residues. What was amplified from RNA transcripts were TCR beta CDR3 regions. Primed by the HTBI set, a first-round RT-PCR was run on the TCR CDR3. MiXCR, run by TCRdb on the multiplex PCR reads, gives a single entry per CDR3 protein. The sample lists around 380,000 distinct CDR3 sequences, around an eighth seen once, with around 20% in the top ten. Sequenced material: blood. This receptor was obtained from a man aged 25-40 years with Graves' hyperthyroidism that later progressed to Graves' ophthalmopathy. V and J are TRBV10-2 and TRBJ2-1; TRBD2 is a possible D gene (5 bases). The CDR3 is CASSWRINNDEQFF. In DNA form, the CDR3 reads TGCGCCAGCAGTTGGAGGATTAACAACGATGAGCAGTTCTTC.